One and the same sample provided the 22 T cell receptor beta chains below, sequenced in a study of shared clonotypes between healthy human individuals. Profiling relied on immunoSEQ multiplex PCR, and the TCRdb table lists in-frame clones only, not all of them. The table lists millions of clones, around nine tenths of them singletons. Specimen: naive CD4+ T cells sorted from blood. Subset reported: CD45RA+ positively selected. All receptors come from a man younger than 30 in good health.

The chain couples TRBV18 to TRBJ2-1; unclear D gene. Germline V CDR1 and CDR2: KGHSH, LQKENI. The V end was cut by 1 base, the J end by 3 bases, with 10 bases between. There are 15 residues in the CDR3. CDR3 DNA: TGTGCCAGCTCACCACAATTGGTAGACTACAATGAGCAGTTCTTC. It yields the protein CASSPQLVDYNEQFF.

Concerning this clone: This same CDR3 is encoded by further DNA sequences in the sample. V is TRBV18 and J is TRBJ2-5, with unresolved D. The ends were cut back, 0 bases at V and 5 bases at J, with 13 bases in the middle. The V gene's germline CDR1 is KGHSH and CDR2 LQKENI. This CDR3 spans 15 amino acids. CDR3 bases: TGTGCCAGCTCACCACCATCCTCTCCTCGGGAGACCCAGTACTTC. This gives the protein CASSPPSSPRETQYF.

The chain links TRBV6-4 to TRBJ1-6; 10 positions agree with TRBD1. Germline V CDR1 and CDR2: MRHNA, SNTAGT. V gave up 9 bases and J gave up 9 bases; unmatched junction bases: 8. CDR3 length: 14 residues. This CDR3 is CARVGQGKGSPLHF. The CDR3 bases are TGTGCCAGAGTGGGACAGGGGAAGGGTTCACCCCTCCACTTT.

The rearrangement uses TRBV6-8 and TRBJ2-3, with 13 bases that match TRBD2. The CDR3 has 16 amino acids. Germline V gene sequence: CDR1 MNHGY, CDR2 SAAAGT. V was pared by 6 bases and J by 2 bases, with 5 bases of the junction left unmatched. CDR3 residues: CASRGTSGKYTDTQYF. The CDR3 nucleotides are TGTGCCAGCAGAGGGACTAGCGGGAAATACACAGATACGCAGTATTTT.

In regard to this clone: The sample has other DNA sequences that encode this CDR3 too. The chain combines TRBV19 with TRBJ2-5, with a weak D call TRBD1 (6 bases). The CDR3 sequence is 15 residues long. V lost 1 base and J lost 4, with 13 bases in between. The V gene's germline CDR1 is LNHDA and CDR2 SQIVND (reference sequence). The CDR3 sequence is CASSIGQGKGETQYF. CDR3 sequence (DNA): TGTGCCAGTAGTATAGGGCAGGGGAAGGGAGAGACCCAGTACTTC.

The DNA for the CDR3 is TGTGCCAGCAGTTCGCGACAGGGAGGTGGAAATGAAAAACTGTTTTTT. It encodes CASSSRQGGGNEKLFF. The chain carries TRBV28 and TRBJ1-4; 7 nucleotides match TRBD1. Germline lookup yields CDR1 MDHEN and CDR2 SYDVKM. With 4 bases clipped from V and 5 bases from J, the junction kept 10 bases outside the gene matches. The CDR3 has 16 amino acids.

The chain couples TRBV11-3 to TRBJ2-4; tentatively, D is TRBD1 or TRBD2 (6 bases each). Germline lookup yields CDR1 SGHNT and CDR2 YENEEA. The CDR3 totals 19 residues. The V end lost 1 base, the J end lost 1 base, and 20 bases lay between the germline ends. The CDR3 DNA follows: TGTGCCAGCAGCTTAGGTGGGGGGCGGGGACGCGTGGCCAAAAACATTCAGTACTTC. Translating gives CASSLGGGRGRVAKNIQYF. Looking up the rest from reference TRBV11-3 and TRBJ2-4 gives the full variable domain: EAGVVQSPRYKIIEKKQPVAFWCNPISGHNTLYWYLQNLGQGPELLIRYENEEAVDDSQLPKDRFSAERLKGVDSTLKIQPAELGDSAVYLCASSLGGGRGRVAKNIQYFGAGTRLSVL.

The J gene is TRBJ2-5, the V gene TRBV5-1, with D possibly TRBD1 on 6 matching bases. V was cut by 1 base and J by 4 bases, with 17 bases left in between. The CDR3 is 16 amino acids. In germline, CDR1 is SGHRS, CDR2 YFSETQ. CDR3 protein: CASSLRVAEGGETQYF. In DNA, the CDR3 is TGCGCCAGCAGCTTGAGAGTAGCCGAAGGGGGAGAGACCCAGTACTTC.

CDR3 bases: TGTGCCAGCAGCTTAACCCAAAAGGTTGAGCAGTTCTTC. This translates into CASSLTQKVEQFF. The rearrangement uses TRBV7-2 and TRBJ2-1, with unresolved D. Trimming took 2 bases from V and 9 from J, leaving 11 bases between them. There are 13 residues in the CDR3. The germline V gene encodes CDR1 SGHTA and CDR2 FQGNSA.

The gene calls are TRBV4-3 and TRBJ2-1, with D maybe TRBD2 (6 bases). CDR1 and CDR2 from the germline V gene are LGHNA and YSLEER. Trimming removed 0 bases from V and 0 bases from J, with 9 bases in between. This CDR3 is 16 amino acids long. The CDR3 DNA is TGCGCCAGCAGCCAAGACTTCGGGAGCTCCTACAATGAGCAGTTCTTC. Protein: CASSQDFGSSYNEQFF.

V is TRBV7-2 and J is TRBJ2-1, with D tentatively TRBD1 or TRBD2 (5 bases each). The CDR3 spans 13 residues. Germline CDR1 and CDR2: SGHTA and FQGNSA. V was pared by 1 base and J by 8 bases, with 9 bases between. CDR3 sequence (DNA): TGTGCCAGCAGCTTAGGAGGGGATGATGAGCAGTTCTTC. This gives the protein CASSLGGDDEQFF.

This CDR3 reads CASSPRGSGGITDTQYF. Here the CDR3 DNA reads TGTGCCAGCAGCCCCCGGGGTAGCGGGGGAATCACAGATACGCAGTATTTT. The V gene is TRBV9, the J gene TRBJ2-3; TRBD2 aligns across 9 bases. The CDR3 spans 17 residues. V lost 4 bases, J lost 2 bases, and 11 bases stayed unmatched. Germline assignment: CDR1 SGDLS and CDR2 YYNGEE. Variable domain in full (rest from reference TRBV9 and TRBJ2-3): DSGVTQTPKHLITATGQRVTLRCSPRSGDLSVYWYQQSLDQGLQFLIQYYNGEERAKGNILERFSAQQFPDLHSELNLSSLELGDSALYFCASSPRGSGGITDTQYFGPGTRLTVL.

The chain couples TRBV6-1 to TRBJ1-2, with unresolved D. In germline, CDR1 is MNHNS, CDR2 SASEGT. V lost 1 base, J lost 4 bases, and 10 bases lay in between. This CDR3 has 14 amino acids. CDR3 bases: TGTGCCAGCAGTGAAGGGATTGCTACCTATGGCTACACCTTC. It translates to CASSEGIATYGYTF.

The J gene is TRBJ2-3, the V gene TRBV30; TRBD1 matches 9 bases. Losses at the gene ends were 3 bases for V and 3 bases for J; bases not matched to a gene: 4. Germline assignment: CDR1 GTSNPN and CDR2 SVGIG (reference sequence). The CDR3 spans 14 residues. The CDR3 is CAWSRQGGTDTQYF. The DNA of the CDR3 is TGTGCCTGGAGCCGACAGGGGGGAACAGATACGCAGTATTTT.

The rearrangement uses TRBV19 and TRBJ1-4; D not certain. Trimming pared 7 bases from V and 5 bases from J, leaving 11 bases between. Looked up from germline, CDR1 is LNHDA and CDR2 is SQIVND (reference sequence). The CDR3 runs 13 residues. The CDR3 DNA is TGTGCCAGTACACAGCCTAGAAATGAAAAACTGTTTTTT. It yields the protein CASTQPRNEKLFF.

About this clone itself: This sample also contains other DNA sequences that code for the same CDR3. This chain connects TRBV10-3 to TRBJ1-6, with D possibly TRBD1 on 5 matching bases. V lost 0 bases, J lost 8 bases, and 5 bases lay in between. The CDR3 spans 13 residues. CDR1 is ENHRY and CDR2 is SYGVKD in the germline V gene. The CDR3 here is CAISESGDSPLHF. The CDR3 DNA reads TGTGCCATCAGTGAGTCGGGGGATTCACCCCTCCACTTT.

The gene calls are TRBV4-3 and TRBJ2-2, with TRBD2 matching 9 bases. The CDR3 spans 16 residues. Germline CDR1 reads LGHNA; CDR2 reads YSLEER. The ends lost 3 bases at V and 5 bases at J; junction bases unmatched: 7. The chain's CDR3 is CASSQPSGIFTGELFF. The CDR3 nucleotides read TGCGCCAGCAGCCAGCCTAGCGGGATATTTACCGGGGAGCTGTTTTTT.

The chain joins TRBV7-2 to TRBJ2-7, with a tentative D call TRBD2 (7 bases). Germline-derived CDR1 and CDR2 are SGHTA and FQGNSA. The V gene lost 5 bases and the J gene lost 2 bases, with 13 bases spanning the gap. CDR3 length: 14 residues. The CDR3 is CASSTGRGAYEQYF. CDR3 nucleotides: TGTGCCAGCAGCACAGGGAGGGGGGCCTACGAGCAGTACTTC.

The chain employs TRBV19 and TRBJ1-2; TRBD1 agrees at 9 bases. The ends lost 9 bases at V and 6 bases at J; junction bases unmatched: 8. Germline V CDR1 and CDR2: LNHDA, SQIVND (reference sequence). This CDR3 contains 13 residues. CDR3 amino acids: CASSDRDRDGYTF. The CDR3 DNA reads TGTGCCAGCAGTGACCGGGACAGGGATGGCTACACCTTC.

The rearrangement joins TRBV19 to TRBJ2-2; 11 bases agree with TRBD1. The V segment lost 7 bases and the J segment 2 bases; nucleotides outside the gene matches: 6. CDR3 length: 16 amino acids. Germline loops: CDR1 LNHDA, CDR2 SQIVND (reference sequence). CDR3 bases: TGTGCCAGTATGGGGACAGGGGGTCCAAACACCGGGGAGCTGTTTTTT. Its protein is CASMGTGGPNTGELFF.

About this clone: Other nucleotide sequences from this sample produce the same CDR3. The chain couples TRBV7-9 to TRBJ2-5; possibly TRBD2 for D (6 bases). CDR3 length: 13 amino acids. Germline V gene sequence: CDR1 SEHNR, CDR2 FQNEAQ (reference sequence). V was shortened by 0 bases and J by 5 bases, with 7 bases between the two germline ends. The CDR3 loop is CASSLAGRETQYF. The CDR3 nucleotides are TGTGCCAGCAGCTTAGCAGGGAGGGAGACCCAGTACTTC.

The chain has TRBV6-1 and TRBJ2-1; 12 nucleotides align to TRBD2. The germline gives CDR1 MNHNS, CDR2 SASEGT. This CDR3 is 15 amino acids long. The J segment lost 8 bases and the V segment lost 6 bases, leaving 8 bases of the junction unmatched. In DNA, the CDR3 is TGTGCCAGCAGCCTCGGGGCTAGCGGGGGGGATGAGCAGTTCTTC. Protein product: CASSLGASGGDEQFF.